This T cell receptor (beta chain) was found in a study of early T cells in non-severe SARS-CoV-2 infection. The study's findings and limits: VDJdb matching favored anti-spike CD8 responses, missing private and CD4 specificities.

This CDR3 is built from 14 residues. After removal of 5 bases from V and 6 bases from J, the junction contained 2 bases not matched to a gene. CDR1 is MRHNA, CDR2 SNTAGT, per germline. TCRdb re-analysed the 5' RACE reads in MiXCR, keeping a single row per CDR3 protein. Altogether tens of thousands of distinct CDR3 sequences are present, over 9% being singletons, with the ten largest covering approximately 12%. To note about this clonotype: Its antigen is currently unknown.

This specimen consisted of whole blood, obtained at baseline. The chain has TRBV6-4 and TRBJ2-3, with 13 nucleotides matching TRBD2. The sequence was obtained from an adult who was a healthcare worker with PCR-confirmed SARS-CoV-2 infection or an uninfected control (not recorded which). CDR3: CASSTSGGADTQYF. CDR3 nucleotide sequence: TGTGCCAGCAGTACTAGCGGGGGGGCCGATACGCAGTATTTT.